This TCR beta chain was captured in a study of immune cell composition in non-small cell lung cancer. Study-level findings and limits: Shared sequences between tumour-reactive and dominant in vivo clones were not proven. Squamous lung tumours showed higher top 10 clone scores and clonality than adenocarcinomas.

The table came from immunoSEQ multiplex PCR; TCRdb's copy has only in-frame clones and leaves some out. The table lists some 2,000 clones, about 80% of them singletons. This clone came up a few times. Its antigen is currently unknown. The germline gives CDR1 MNHNS, CDR2 SASEGT. Trimming removed 4 bases from V and 5 bases from J; junction bases left unmatched: 2. This CDR3 has 15 amino acids. DNA was extracted from unsorted cell suspensions stored frozen. The sequenced sample consisted of lung tumor tissue. This chain uses TRBV6-1 with TRBJ2-5, with 15 bases fitting TRBD2. This receptor was obtained from a human donor with non-small cell lung cancer. Written as DNA, the CDR3 is TGTGCCAGCAGTGGGACTAGCGGGGGGGCCGAGACCCAGTACTTC. This codes for CASSGTSGGAETQYF.